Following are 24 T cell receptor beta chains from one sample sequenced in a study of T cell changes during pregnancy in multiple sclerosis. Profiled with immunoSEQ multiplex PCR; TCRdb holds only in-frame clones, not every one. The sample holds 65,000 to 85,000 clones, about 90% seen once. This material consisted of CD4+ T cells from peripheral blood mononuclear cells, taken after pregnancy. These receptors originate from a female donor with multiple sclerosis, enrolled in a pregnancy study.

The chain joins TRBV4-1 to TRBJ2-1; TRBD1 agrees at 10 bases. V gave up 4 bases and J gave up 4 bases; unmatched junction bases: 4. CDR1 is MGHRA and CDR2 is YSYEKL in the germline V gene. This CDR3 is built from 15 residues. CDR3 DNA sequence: TGCGCCAGCAGCCCGTGGGACAGGGGATACAATGAGCAGTTCTTC. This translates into CASSPWDRGYNEQFF.

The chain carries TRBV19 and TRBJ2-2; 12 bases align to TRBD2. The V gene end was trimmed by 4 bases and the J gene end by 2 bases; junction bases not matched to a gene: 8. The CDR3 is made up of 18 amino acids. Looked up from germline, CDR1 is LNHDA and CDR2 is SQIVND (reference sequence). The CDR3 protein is CASSKLAGGAQNTGELFF. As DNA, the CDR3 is TGTGCCAGTAGTAAACTAGCGGGGGGCGCTCAAAACACCGGGGAGCTGTTTTTT.

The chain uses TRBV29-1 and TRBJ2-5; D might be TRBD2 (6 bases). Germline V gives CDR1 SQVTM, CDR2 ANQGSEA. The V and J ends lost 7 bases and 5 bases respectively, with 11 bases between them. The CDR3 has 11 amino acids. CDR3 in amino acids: CSGGVRETQYF. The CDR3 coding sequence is TGCAGCGGCGGGGTGAGGGAGACCCAGTACTTC.

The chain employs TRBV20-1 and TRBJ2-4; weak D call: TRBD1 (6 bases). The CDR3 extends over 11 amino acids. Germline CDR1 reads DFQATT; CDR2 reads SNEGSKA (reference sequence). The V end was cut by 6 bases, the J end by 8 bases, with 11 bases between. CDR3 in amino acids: CSAFRGDIQYF. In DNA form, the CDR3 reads TGCAGTGCCTTCAGGGGAGACATTCAGTACTTC.

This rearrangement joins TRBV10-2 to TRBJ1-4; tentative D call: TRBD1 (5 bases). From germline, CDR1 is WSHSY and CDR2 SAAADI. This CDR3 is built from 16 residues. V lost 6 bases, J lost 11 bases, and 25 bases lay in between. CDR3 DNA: TGCGCCAGCAGCCCCGTGGTGGGTCAGGGAGGGGTGAAACTGTTTTTT. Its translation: CASSPVVGQGGVKLFF.

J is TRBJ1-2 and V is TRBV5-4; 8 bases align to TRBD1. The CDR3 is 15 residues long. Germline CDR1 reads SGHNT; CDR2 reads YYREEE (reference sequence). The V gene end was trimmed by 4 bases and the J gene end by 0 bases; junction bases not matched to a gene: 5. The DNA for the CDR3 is TGTGCCAGCAGCACCGGACAGGGAGCTAACTATGGCTACACCTTC. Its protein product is CASSTGQGANYGYTF.

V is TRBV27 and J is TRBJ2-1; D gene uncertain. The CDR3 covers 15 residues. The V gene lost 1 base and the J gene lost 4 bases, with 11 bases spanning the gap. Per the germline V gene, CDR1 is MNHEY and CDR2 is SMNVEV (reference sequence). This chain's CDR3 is CASSLWQRRYNEQFF. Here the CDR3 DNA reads TGTGCCAGCAGTTTATGGCAGCGTCGGTACAATGAGCAGTTCTTC.

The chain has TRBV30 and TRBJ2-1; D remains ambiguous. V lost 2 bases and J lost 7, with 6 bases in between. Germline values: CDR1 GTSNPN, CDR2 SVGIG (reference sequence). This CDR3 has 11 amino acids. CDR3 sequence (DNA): TGTGCCTGGAGTATAGCAAATGAGCAGTTCTTC. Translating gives CAWSIANEQFF.

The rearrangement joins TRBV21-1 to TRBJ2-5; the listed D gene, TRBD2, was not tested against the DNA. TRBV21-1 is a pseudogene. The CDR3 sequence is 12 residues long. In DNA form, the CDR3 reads TGTGCCATCGAGCGGTACCAAGAGACCCAGTACTTC. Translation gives CAIERYQETQYF.

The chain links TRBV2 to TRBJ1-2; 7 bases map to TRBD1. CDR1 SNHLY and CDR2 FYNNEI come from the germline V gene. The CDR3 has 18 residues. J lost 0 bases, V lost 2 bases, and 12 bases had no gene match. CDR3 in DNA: TGTGCCAGCAGTGAATCATACAGGGGAATGGGTGCTAACTATGGCTACACCTTC. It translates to CASSESYRGMGANYGYTF.

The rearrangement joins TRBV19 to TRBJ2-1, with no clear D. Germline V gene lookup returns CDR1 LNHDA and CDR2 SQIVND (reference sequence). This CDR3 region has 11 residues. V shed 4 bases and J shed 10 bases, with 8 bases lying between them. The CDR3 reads CASSNSLEQFF. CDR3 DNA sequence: TGTGCCAGTAGTAACTCCCTAGAGCAGTTCTTC.

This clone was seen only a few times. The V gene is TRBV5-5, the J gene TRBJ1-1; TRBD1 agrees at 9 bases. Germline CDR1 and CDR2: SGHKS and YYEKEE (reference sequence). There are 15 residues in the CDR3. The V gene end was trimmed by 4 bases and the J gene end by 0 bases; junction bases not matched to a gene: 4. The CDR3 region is CASSLGQGLNTEAFF. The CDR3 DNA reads TGTGCCAGCAGCCTGGGACAGGGACTGAACACTGAAGCTTTCTTT.

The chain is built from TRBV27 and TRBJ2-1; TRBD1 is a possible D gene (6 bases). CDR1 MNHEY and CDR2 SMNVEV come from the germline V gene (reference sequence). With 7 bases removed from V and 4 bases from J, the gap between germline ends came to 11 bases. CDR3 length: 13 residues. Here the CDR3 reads CASTQGQYNEQFF. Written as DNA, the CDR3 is TGTGCCAGCACCCAGGGGCAATACAATGAGCAGTTCTTC.

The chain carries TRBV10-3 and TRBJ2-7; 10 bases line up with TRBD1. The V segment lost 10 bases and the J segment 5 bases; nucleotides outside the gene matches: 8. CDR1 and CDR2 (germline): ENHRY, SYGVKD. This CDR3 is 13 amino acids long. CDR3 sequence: CATGQGDPHEQYF. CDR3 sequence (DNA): TGTGCCACCGGACAGGGGGACCCCCACGAGCAGTACTTC.

The CDR3 nucleotides read TGTGCCTGGAGTAAACTAGCGGGGGGCACAGATACGCAGTATTTT. The encoded protein is CAWSKLAGGTDTQYF. The rearrangement uses TRBV30 and TRBJ2-3; 11 bases agree with TRBD2. Germline CDR1 reads GTSNPN; CDR2 reads SVGIG (reference sequence). Unmatched junction bases numbered 2, after V lost 2 bases and J lost 1 base. This CDR3 is built from 15 residues.

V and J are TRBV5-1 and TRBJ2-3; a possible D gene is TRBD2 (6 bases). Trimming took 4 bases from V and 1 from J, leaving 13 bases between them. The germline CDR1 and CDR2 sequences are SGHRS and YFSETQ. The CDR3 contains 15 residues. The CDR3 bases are TGCGCCAGCAGCGCGGAGGGCCGGGGCACAGATACGCAGTATTTT. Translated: CASSAEGRGTDTQYF.

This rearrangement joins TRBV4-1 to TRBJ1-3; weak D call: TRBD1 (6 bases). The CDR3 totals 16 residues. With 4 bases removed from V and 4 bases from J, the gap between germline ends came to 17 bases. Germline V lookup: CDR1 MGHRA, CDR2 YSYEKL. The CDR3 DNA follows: TGCGCCAGCAGCCGCCTCAGGGGATTGTCGGGAAACACCATATATTTT. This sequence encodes CASSRLRGLSGNTIYF.

The CDR3 DNA reads TGTGCCACCAGCGCAAGACAGTACGACTACACCTTC. Amino acid sequence: CATSARQYDYTF. The chain employs TRBV15 and TRBJ1-2; perhaps TRBD1 as D (5 bases). This CDR3 has 12 residues. The germline gives CDR1 LNHNV, CDR2 YYDKDF (reference sequence). Deletions cut 5 bases from V and 10 bases from J, with 14 bases between.

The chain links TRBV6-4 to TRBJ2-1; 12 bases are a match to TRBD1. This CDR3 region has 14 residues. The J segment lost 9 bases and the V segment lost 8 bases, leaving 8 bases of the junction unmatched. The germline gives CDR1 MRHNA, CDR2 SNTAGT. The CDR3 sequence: CASPGTGGFGEQFF. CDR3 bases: TGTGCCAGCCCCGGGACAGGGGGCTTCGGTGAGCAGTTCTTC.

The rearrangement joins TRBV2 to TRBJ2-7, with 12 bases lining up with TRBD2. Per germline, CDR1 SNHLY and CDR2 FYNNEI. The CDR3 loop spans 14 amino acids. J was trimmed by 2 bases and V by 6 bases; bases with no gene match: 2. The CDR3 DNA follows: TGTGCCAGCAGGACTAGCGGGGGTACCTACGAGCAGTACTTC. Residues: CASRTSGGTYEQYF.

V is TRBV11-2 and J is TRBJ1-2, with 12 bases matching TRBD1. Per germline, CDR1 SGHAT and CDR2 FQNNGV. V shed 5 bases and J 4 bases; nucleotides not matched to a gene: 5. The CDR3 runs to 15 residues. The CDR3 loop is CASSLGTGGFYGYTF. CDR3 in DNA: TGTGCCAGCAGCCTTGGGACAGGGGGCTTCTATGGCTACACCTTC.

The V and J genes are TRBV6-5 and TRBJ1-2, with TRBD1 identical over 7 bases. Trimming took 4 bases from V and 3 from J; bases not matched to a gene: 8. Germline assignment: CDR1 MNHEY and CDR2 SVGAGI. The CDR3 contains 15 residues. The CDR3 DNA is TGTGCCAGCAGTTTTAATCGACAGGGCCACTATGGCTACACCTTC. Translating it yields CASSFNRQGHYGYTF.

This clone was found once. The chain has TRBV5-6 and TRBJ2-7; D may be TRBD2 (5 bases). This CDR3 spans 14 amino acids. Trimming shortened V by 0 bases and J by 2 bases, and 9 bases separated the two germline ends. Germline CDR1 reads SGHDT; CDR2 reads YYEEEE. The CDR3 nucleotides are TGTGCCAGCAGCTTGGTAGGGAGCCCCTACGAGCAGTACTTC. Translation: CASSLVGSPYEQYF.

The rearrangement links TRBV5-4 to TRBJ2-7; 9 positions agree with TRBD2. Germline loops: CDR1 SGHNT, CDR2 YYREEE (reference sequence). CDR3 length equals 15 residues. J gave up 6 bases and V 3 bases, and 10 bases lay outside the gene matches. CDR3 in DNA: TGTGCCAGCAGCTCTTCTTCGGTAGCGGGGGTCGAGCAGTACTTC. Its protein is CASSSSSVAGVEQYF.